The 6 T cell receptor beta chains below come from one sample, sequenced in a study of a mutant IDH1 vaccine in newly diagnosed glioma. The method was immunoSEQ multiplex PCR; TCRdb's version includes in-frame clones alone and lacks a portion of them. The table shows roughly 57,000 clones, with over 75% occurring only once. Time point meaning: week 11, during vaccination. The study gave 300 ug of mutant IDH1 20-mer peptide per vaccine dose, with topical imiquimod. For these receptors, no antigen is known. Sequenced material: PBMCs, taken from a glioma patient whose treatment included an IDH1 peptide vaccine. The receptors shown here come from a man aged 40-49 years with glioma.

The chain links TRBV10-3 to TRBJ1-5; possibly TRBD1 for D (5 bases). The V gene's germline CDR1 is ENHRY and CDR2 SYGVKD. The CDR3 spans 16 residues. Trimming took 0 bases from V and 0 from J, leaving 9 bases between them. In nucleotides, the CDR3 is TGTGCCATCAGTGAGTCGGGGGATTATAGCAATCAGCCCCAGCATTTT. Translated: CAISESGDYSNQPQHF.

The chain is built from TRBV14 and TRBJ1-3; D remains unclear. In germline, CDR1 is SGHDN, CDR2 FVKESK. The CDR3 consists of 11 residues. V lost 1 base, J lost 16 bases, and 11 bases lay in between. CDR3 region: CASSQGIRVYF. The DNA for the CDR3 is TGTGCCAGCAGCCAAGGGATTAGGGTTTATTTT.

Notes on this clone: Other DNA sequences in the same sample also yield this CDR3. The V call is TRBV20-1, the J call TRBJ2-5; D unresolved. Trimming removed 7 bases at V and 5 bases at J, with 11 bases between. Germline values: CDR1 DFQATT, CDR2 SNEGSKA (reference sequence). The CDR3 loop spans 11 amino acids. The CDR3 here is CSESDRETQYF. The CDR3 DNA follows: TGCAGTGAGTCCGACCGGGAGACCCAGTACTTC.

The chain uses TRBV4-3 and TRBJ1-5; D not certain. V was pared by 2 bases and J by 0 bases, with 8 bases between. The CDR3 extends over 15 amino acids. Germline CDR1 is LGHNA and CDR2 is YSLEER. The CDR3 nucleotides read TGCGCCAGCAGCCAACATCTAGGTAGCAATCAGCCCCAGCATTTT. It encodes CASSQHLGSNQPQHF.

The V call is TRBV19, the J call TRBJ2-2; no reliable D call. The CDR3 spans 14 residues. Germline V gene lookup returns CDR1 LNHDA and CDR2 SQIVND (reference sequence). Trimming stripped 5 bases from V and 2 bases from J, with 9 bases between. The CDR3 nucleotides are TGTGCCAGTAGTTATAGCTACAACACCGGGGAGCTGTTTTTT. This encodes CASSYSYNTGELFF.

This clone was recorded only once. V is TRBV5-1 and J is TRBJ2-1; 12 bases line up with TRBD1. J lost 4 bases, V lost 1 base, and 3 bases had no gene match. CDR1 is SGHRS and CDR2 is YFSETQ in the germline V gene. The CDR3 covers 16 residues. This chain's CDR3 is CASSLMGQGAYNEQFF. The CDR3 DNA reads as TGCGCCAGCAGCTTGATGGGACAGGGGGCGTACAATGAGCAGTTCTTC.